This T cell receptor (beta chain) was captured by sequencing in a study of T cell changes during pregnancy in multiple sclerosis. Repertoires were generated with immunoSEQ multiplex PCR, while TCRdb's copy carries only in-frame clones and drops some. The repertoire holds about 77,000 clones, with more than 85% as singletons. This CDR3 is built from 14 residues. From germline, CDR1 is GTSNPN and CDR2 SVGIG (reference sequence). V was pared by 3 bases and J by 5 bases, with 8 bases of the junction left unmatched. The chain is built from TRBV30 and TRBJ2-5; 8 nucleotides line up with TRBD1. The sequencing here drew on peripheral blood, taken after pregnancy. This clonotype was sampled from a female donor in good health, enrolled as a control in a pregnancy study. CDR3 region: CAWSARTGRETQYF. The CDR3 DNA is TGTGCCTGGAGCGCAAGGACAGGGAGGGAGACCCAGTACTTC. The complete variable domain, with remaining parts taken from reference TRBV30 and TRBJ2-5, reads SQTIHQWPATLVQPVGSPLSLECTVEGTSNPNLYWYRQAAGRGLQLLFYSVGIGQISSEVPQNLSASRPQDRQFILSSKKLLLSDSGFYLCAWSARTGRETQYFGPGTRLLVL.